This note documents a single T cell receptor (beta chain) sequence. Trimming removed 5 bases from V and 1 base from J, with 12 bases in between. Germline-derived CDR1 and CDR2 are MNHEY and SVGAGI. The CDR3 is 14 amino acids. This entry is derived from a study of blood T cell repertoires in COVID-19. As for the study in general: T cells, B-cell-depleted T cells, or PBMCs provided the cDNA or gDNA that served as material.

Per the original data handling: Estimation of nucleated cell counts was performed using reference gene primer amplification. The method was immunoSEQ multiplex PCR; TCRdb's version includes in-frame clones alone and lacks a portion of them. V and J calls and clone size are those listed in that table; D and trimming were worked out from the DNA. The repertoire includes about 50,000 clones, over 85% of them detected once, and more than 7% sits in the top ten. Source material: peripheral blood. V gene TRBV6-5 combines with J gene TRBJ2-7; D is possibly TRBD2 (6 bases). This clonotype was obtained from a man older than 75 with active or convalescent COVID-19. CDR3 in amino acids: CASSRPGVSYEQYF. Written as DNA, the CDR3 is TGTGCCAGCAGTCGCCCGGGGGTTTCCTACGAGCAGTACTTC.